The source of this T cell receptor (beta chain) is a study of cytomegalovirus exposure and HLA in healthy donors. Trimming at V came to 7 bases and at J to 6 bases, leaving 8 bases not matched to a gene. CDR1 is MGHDK, CDR2 SYGVNS, per germline. The CDR3 covers 14 residues. Regarding the study as a whole: Analyses of presence/absence relied on an assumption of roughly uniform sequencing depth across donors. It was likely that a cluster of highly shared sequence variants was a sequencing artifact. Only CMV serostatus was available as immune exposure information.

The PCR ran on 60 Vbeta and 13 Jbeta primers. Only in-frame clones appear in the TCRdb table, and some are missing; sequencing was by immunoSEQ multiplex PCR. The sample contains 100,000 to 150,000 clones, approximately 87% of which appear only once. With regard to this clone: Its antigen remains unidentified.

The sequenced sample was PBMCs. The TCR originated in a man aged 18 to 30 in good health and CMV-seropositive. The V and J genes are TRBV25-1 and TRBJ2-1; TRBD1 aligns across 8 bases. For the CDR3, the DNA is TGTGCCAGCACGCCGGGACAGGAAGCCAATGAGCAGTTCTTC. The encoded protein is CASTPGQEANEQFF.